This T cell receptor (beta chain) was sequenced for a study of T cell responses to AZD1222 COVID-19 vaccine. The table came from immunoSEQ multiplex PCR; TCRdb's copy has only in-frame clones and leaves some out. The table includes some 30,000 clones, approximately 86% detected once. There are 14 residues in the CDR3. Per the germline V gene, CDR1 is SQVTM and CDR2 is ANQGSEA. V was clipped by 4 bases and J by 5 bases; unmatched bases: 4. This chain links TRBV29-1 with TRBJ2-2; 10 positions agree with TRBD2. The receptor's source is an adult in good health. The sequencing used peripheral blood, collected on day 0 of AZD1222 vaccination. This CDR3 is CSVAAGGRTGELFF. Written as DNA, the CDR3 is TGCAGCGTTGCAGCGGGAGGGAGAACCGGGGAGCTGTTTTTT.